This is a list of T cell receptor beta chains from one sample in a study of blood T cell repertoires in COVID-19. The table came from immunoSEQ multiplex PCR; TCRdb's copy has only in-frame clones and leaves some out. The sample contains about 210,000 clones, roughly nine tenths of which appear only once. The material sequenced was peripheral blood. Every receptor here comes from a man aged 35-49 years with acute or convalescent COVID-19. CDR3s include the opening cysteine and the closing phenylalanine or tryptophan. The D gene is left open where the match is weak. For some rows the clone size is stated as once, few or many, or as a class when expanded; others skip it.

size,D,J,V,length,DNA,CDR3
-,-,TRBJ1-5,TRBV10-2,14,TGCGCCACCCATCCAGGGATCCCCAATCAGCCCCAGCATTTT,CATHPGIPNQPQHF
-,TRBD1,TRBJ2-5,TRBV27,13,TGTGCCAGCAGCCCCAGGGGGCTAGAGACCCAGTACTTC,CASSPRGLETQYF
-,-,TRBJ1-1,TRBV30,16,TGTGCCTGGAGTGTACTTGGGGGGGGAGGGAACACTGAAGCTTTCTTT,CAWSVLGGGGNTEAFF
-,-,TRBJ2-3,TRBV14,16,TGTGCCAGCAGCCGCAGCTGGGCGGGGCCAGGAGATACGCAGTATTTT,CASSRSWAGPGDTQYF
-,TRBD1,TRBJ1-1,TRBV5-1,13,TGCGCCAGCAGCTTCCAGGGGGGCACTGAAGCTTTCTTT,CASSFQGGTEAFF
-,-,TRBJ2-7,TRBV19,14,TGTGCCAGTAGTACTACTAGAGGGTCCTACGAGCAGTACTTC,CASSTTRGSYEQYF
-,-,TRBJ2-7,TRBV21-1,16,TGTGCCAGCAGTCCCACCCCCCGCGACATTCACTACGAGCAGTACTTC,CASSPTPRDIHYEQYF
once,-,TRBJ1-3,TRBV6-5,14,TGTGCCAGCAGTCCGGGAAGCTCTGGAAACACCATATATTTT,CASSPGSSGNTIYF
few,-,TRBJ2-1,TRBV7-2,11,TGTGCCAGCATCACTGTTAATGAGCAGTTCTTC,CASITVNEQFF
-,-,TRBJ2-3,TRBV2,14,TGTGCCAGCAGAGGGGGAATTAGCACAGATACGCAGTATTTT,CASRGGISTDTQYF
-,TRBD1,TRBJ1-1,TRBV5-1,17,TGCGCCAGCAGCTTCGGACAGGGGGCGAGGGGGGACACTGAAGCTTTCTTT,CASSFGQGARGDTEAFF
-,TRBD1,TRBJ2-7,TRBV10-3,14,TGTGCCAACCCGGGACAGTCATCGACCTACGAGCAGTACTTC,CANPGQSSTYEQYF
-,-,TRBJ1-1,TRBV27,13,TGTGCCAGCAGTTTATCGGTGGTGGGGGGAGCTTTCTTT,CASSLSVVGGAFF
-,TRBD1,TRBJ2-7,TRBV30,15,TGTGCCTGGAGGCCTCGGACAGGGAGTTTTTACGAGCAGTACTTC,CAWRPRTGSFYEQYF
-,TRBD1,TRBJ2-2,TRBV19,15,TGTGCCAGTAGCCCCCCCGACAGGGTCACCGGGGAGCTGTTTTTT,CASSPPDRVTGELFF
-,-,TRBJ2-1,TRBV21-1,16,TGTGCCAGCAGCAAAGATGGACAGGGGATAGGGGGTGAGCAGTTCTTC,CASSKDGQGIGGEQFF
-,TRBD2,TRBJ2-5,TRBV11-2,17,TGTGCCAGCAGCTTAGATCGGCTAGCGGGAGGTAAAGAGACCCAGTACTTC,CASSLDRLAGGKETQYF
-,TRBD1,TRBJ2-3,TRBV4-1,13,TGCGCCAGCAGCCAAGTAAGGGGGCATACGCAGTATTTT,CASSQVRGHTQYF
-,-,TRBJ2-1,TRBV9,15,TGTGCCAGCAGCGTAGTGCTGGGGGCGCACGTTGAGCAGTTCTTC,CASSVVLGAHVEQFF
-,TRBD1,TRBJ1-1,TRBV9,16,TGTGCCAGCAGCGTAGGGACAGGGGGCTGGAACACTGAAGCTTTCTTT,CASSVGTGGWNTEAFF
-,-,TRBJ1-3,TRBV13,15,TGTGCCAGCAGCCTCAGGGTTGACCCTGGAAACACCATATATTTT,CASSLRVDPGNTIYF
few,-,TRBJ1-2,TRBV27,13,TGTGCCAGCAGTTTAGGGCAGAACTATGGCTACACCTTC,CASSLGQNYGYTF
-,-,TRBJ1-4,TRBV19,16,TGTGCCAGTAGTATAGATCGAGGGCAGGTAAATGAAAAACTGTTTTTT,CASSIDRGQVNEKLFF
-,-,TRBJ1-1,TRBV28,15,TGTGCCAGCATGAGTTTAGCGGGTTTAGACACTGAAGCTTTCTTT,CASMSLAGLDTEAFF
-,-,TRBJ2-7,TRBV5-8,12,TGTGCCAGCAGCTCCGCCTACTACGAGCAGTACTTC,CASSSAYYEQYF
-,TRBD2,TRBJ2-7,TRBV5-4,17,TGTGCCAGCAGCTCCCGGAGGGCTAGCGGGTCTTACTACGAGCAGTACTTC,CASSSRRASGSYYEQYF
-,-,TRBJ2-7,TRBV6-5,11,TGTGCCAGCTCAAACGGGGGTCGGCAGTACTTC,CASSNGGRQYF
-,TRBD2,TRBJ2-1,TRBV9,15,TGTGCCAGCAGCCACGGACTAGCCGCGCCCTATGAGCAGTTCTTC,CASSHGLAAPYEQFF
-,TRBD1,TRBJ2-7,TRBV6-4,15,TGTGCCAGCAGCTGGGGGACAGGGGGTCACTACGAGCAGTACTTC,CASSWGTGGHYEQYF
-,-,TRBJ2-7,TRBV25-1,13,TGTGCCAGCAGGGGGACACCTAACTACGAGCAGTACTTC,CASRGTPNYEQYF
-,TRBD2,TRBJ2-7,TRBV18,16,TGTGCCAGCTCACCCCCCCGGGTAGCGGGCTCCTACGAGCAGTACTTC,CASSPPRVAGSYEQYF
-,TRBD2,TRBJ2-7,TRBV7-6,15,TGTGCCAGCAGCCAAACTAGCGGGAGTTTCTACGAGCAGTACTTC,CASSQTSGSFYEQYF
-,-,TRBJ2-2,TRBV7-9,18,TGTGCCAGCAGCTCTTCATCCCCCCCTGGGGGGATCACCGGGGAGCTGTTTTTT,CASSSSSPPGGITGELFF
-,-,TRBJ1-2,TRBV12-3/TRBV12-4,12,TGTGCCAGCAGTTTCAAGGGGCATGGCTACACCTTC,CASSFKGHGYTF
-,TRBD2,TRBJ2-7,TRBV5-4,14,TGTGCCAGCAGCCTGCTGGGGGGGAGGGACGAGCAGTACTTC,CASSLLGGRDEQYF
many,-,TRBJ1-4,TRBV7-9,16,TGTGCCAGCAGCGACCGGGACACCGCAACTAATGAAAAACTGTTTTTT,CASSDRDTATNEKLFF
-,-,TRBJ2-2,TRBV3-1/TRBV3-2,18,TGTGCCAGCAGCCAAGCCCAACTCGCGGGACTCAACACCGGGGAGCTGTTTTTT,CASSQAQLAGLNTGELFF
-,-,TRBJ1-2,TRBV6-1,16,TGTGCCAGCAGTGTAAAATGGGACACCCGAAGGTACGGCTACACCTTC,CASSVKWDTRRYGYTF
-,-,TRBJ1-6,TRBV27,15,TGTGCCAGCAGTTTACTGACGGGAGTCAATTCACCCCTCCACTTT,CASSLLTGVNSPLHF
few,-,TRBJ1-4,TRBV27,13,TGTGCCAGCAGCCTAGTATTTGAGGAAAAACTGTTTTTT,CASSLVFEEKLFF
-,-,TRBJ1-1,TRBV19,15,TGTGCCAGTAGTCCCCGACAGCCTGAGGACACTGAAGCTTTCTTT,CASSPRQPEDTEAFF
-,-,TRBJ1-1,TRBV24-1,14,TGTGCCACCAGTGATCCGGGTATGAACACTGAAGCTTTCTTT,CATSDPGMNTEAFF
once,TRBD1,TRBJ2-7,TRBV28,14,TGTGCCAGCAGTCCCTGGGACAGGACCTACGAGCAGTACTTC,CASSPWDRTYEQYF
once,-,TRBJ2-5,TRBV7-2,12,TGTGCCAGCAGCCGCCCCGGTGAGACCCAGTACTTC,CASSRPGETQYF